Below, 8 T cell receptor beta chains from the same sample are listed, as sequenced in a study of tumor-infiltrating lymphocytes in primary liver carcinoma. cDNA specific to TCR beta was made from 500 ng of total RNA, with a constant-region primer employed for priming. Generation of the TCR beta libraries relied on three nested multiplex PCR rounds using slightly modified ARM-PCR. Primers for the first two PCR rounds were TRBV1-TRBV30 forward primers and a C-beta reverse primer (approximately 10 cycles per round). TCRdb ran MiXCR on the multiplex PCR reads and lists one entry per CDR3 protein. This table has about 120,000 distinct CDR3 sequences, roughly 75% appearing once. Both RNA and DNA were isolated together from around 20-30 mg of bulk tissue that had not been sorted. The sample taken for sequencing was tumor-adjacent normal liver tissue. These receptors were collected from a woman in her sixties or seventies with primary liver carcinoma and hepatitis B virus infection.

V usage is TRBV29-1 and J usage is TRBJ1-2, with a weak D call TRBD1 (6 bases). There are 13 residues in the CDR3. CDR1 and CDR2 from the germline V gene are SQVTM and ANQGSEA. Written as DNA, the CDR3 is TGCAGTGTGAGCAGGGGCATAAACAATGGCTACACCTTC. Translated, it gives CSVSRGINNGYTF.

The CDR3 sequence is CSVQWETHNEQFF. CDR3 nucleotides: TGCAGCGTCCAATGGGAGACACACAATGAGCAGTTCTTC. The V gene is TRBV29-1, the J gene TRBJ2-1, with D possibly TRBD2 on 5 matching bases. The CDR3 extends over 13 amino acids. Trimming left V 6 bases short and J 5 bases short, with 14 bases between. Germline V CDR1 and CDR2: SQVTM, ANQGSEA.

In regard to this clonotype: One end of the junction is discordant with germline, which a read error may explain. V and J are TRBV5-1 and TRBJ2-1; D possibly matches TRBD1 or TRBD2 (5 bases each). The CDR3 covers 14 residues. Germline CDR1 SGHRS, CDR2 YFSETQ. In nucleotides, the CDR3 is TGCACCAGCCGCCGGGACCAGGTCTACAATGAGCAGTTCTTC. Translation gives CTSRRDQVYNEQFF. The entire variable domain, with the rest obtained from reference TRBV5-1 and TRBJ2-1, is as follows: KAGVTQTPRYLIKTRGQQVTLSCSPISGHRSVSWYQQTPGQGLQFLFEYFSETQRNKGNFPGRFSGRQFSNSRSEMNVSTLELGDSALYLCTSRRDQVYNEQFFGPGTRLTVL.

On this clonotype: The CDR3 end shows no conserved phenylalanine or tryptophan, and so a read error is likely. V usage is TRBV29-1 and J usage is TRBJ1-1; maybe TRBD1 (5 bases). V gave up 7 bases and J gave up 0 bases, with 15 bases separating them. The CDR3 is made up of 14 amino acids. Germline lookup yields CDR1 SQVTM and CDR2 ANQGSEA. The DNA for the CDR3 is TGCAGCGCTATGACAGTAACGATGAACACTGAAGCTTTCATT. Translation gives CSAMTVTMNTEAFI.

The chain has TRBV6-1 and TRBJ2-1; maybe TRBD1 (5 bases). Between the trimmed V and J ends, which lost 8 bases and 7 bases, there was a span of 24 bases. Germline CDR1 reads MNHNS; CDR2 reads SASEGT. The CDR3 loop spans 16 amino acids. This CDR3 reads CASGGRLAGNYNEQFF. The DNA of the CDR3 is TGTGCCAGCGGTGGCAGACTCGCAGGGAACTATAATGAGCAGTTCTTC.

The table lists this clonotype with many counts. This chain connects TRBV28 to TRBJ1-1, with TRBD1 as a possible D gene (5 bases). Trimming removed 9 bases at V and 0 bases at J, with 11 bases between. The CDR3 is 13 amino acids. CDR1 MDHEN and CDR2 SYDVKM come from the germline V gene. The CDR3 nucleotides are TGTGCCAGTCGCGGAGGGGTGAACACTGAAGCTTTCTTT. Residues: CASRGGVNTEAFF.

This chain joins TRBV6-1 and TRBJ2-7; 12 bases align to TRBD2. Germline values: CDR1 MNHNS, CDR2 SASEGT. The ends lost 10 bases at V and 7 bases at J; junction bases unmatched: 17. CDR3 length: 16 amino acids. Here the CDR3 reads CATRLAGDKVAYEQYF. In DNA, the CDR3 is TGTGCCACCAGACTAGCGGGAGATAAAGTCGCATATGAGCAGTACTTC.

This clonotype was counted ten times or more. The CDR3 loop is CAWSRQENTEAFF. The CDR3 DNA is TGTGCCTGGAGTAGGCAGGAGAACACTGAAGCTTTCTTT. V is TRBV30 and J is TRBJ1-1, with D hard to call. V was shortened by 2 bases and J by 1 base, with 8 bases between the two germline ends. The CDR3 consists of 13 residues. CDR1 and CDR2 (germline): GTSNPN, SVGIG (reference sequence).